This T cell receptor beta chain stems from a study of shared clonotypes between healthy human individuals. Sequenced by immunoSEQ multiplex PCR; TCRdb stores in-frame clones only, minus some. The sample lists millions of clones, 80% to 95% occurring once. Germline V CDR1 and CDR2: SGHVS, FQNEAQ. Unmatched junction bases numbered 2, after V lost 4 bases and J lost 0 bases. The CDR3 consists of 15 residues. V and J are TRBV7-8 and TRBJ2-7; 11 nucleotides align to TRBD2. Sequenced input: naive CD4+ T cells from PBMCs. Subset: CD45RA+ positively selected. The source of this sequence is a man between 18 and 35 years old in good health. Some clones in this sample may be carry-over from other donors' samples. CDR3 nucleotide sequence: TGTGCCAGCAGCTGGACTAGCGGGCCCTCCTACGAGCAGTACTTC. It yields the protein CASSWTSGPSYEQYF. Full variable domain (missing parts from reference TRBV7-8 and TRBJ2-7): GAGVSQSPRYKVAKRGQDVALRCDPISGHVSLFWYQQALGQGPEFLTYFQNEAQLDKSGLPSDRFFAERPEGSVSTLKIQRTQQEDSAVYLCASSWTSGPSYEQYFGPGTRLTVT.